This TCR beta chain was recovered during a study of vaccination and CD4 T cells after COVID-19. Turning to the study itself: Median time from COVID diagnosis to post-COVID sampling was over 85 days (35 to 161). The authors used overlapping spike peptides from SARS-CoV-2, HCoV-NL63, HCoV-OC43 and HCoV-229E to stimulate cells.

General study findings and limits: The researchers studied relatively few convalescent patients and omitted early post-infection timepoints.

The CDR3 totals 13 residues. Trimming pared 7 bases from V and 5 bases from J, leaving 15 bases between. Germline assignment: CDR1 LNHDA and CDR2 SQIVND (reference sequence). Cultured CD4+ T cell DNA was sequenced using the Oncomine TCR Beta short-read assay. MiXCR, run by TCRdb on the PCR reads, gives a single entry per CDR3 protein. The sample has over 20,000 distinct CDR3 sequences; over 35% are singletons. A word on this clonotype: As yet, its antigen is unknown.

Regarding treatment: approximately nine-day PBMC culture with coronavirus spike peptide pools or control peptides (ViraFEST assay). The receptor was isolated from a human donor who received a COVID-19 vaccine. The chain combines TRBV19 with TRBJ2-7; tentatively, D is TRBD1 or TRBD2 (6 bases each). Sequencing was performed on CD4+ T cells from blood, cultured in vitro, taken before SARS-CoV-2 vaccination. The CDR3 bases are TGTGCCAGTAAGGAGGGCAGGGGCCACGAGCAGTACTTC. This gives the protein CASKEGRGHEQYF. Variable domain in full (rest from reference TRBV19 and TRBJ2-7): DGGITQSPKYLFRKEGQNVTLSCEQNLNHDAMYWYRQDPGQGLRLIYYSQIVNDFQKGDIAEGYSVSREKKESFPLTVTSAQKNPTAFYLCASKEGRGHEQYFGPGTRLTVT.